This T cell receptor beta chain was documented in a study of CD8+CD57+ T cells in acquired aplastic anemia. At the level of the study: When averaged, DNA from sorted CD4+ and CD8+ cells came to approximately 3 ug. Study-wide results and limits: No significant patient-versus-control difference appeared in CD8+ Simpson's diversity. Comparison of patients with controls identified nearly 30 shared CD8+ CDR3 sequences.

Concerning this clonotype: As yet, its antigen is unknown.

The CDR3 extends over 14 amino acids. Germline V CDR1 and CDR2: SGHNT, YYREEE (reference sequence). The V and J ends lost 2 bases and 0 bases, in that order; junction bases with no gene match: 1. CDR3 and TCR beta VDJ profiling relied on a genomic DNA template. TCRdb re-derived calls from the reads in MiXCR, one entry per CDR3 protein. The sample includes hundreds of thousands of distinct CDR3 sequences, approximately 80% of them seen just once. Patients included in sequencing had previously demonstrated CD8+CD57+ cell expansion by flow cytometry. Everyone among the patients had severe acquired aplastic anemia.

This receptor was identified in a human donor with aplastic anemia. Specimen: sorted CD4+, CD8+, or CD8+CD57+ T cells (not recorded which) from PBMCs. The gene calls are TRBV5-4 and TRBJ2-7; 8 positions agree with TRBD2. The CDR3 DNA sequence: TGTGCCAGCAGCTTTACTAGCGGCTCCTACGAGCAGTACGTC. Translating it yields CASSFTSGSYEQYV.